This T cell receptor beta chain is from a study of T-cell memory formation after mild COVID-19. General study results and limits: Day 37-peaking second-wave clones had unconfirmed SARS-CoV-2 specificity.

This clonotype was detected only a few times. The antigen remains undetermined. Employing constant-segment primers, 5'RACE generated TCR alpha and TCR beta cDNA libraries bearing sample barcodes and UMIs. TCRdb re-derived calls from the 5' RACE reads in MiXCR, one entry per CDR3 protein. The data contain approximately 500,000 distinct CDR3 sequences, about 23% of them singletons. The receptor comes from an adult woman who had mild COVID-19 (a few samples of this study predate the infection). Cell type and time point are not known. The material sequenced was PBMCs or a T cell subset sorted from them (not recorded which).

The CDR3 reads CASSLAGGPTEAFF. The CDR3 DNA is TGTGCCAGCAGCTTAGCTGGGGGACCCACTGAAGCTTTCTTT. This chain uses TRBV7-3 with TRBJ1-1; D possibly corresponds to TRBD1 (5 bases). CDR1 and CDR2 (germline): SGHTA, FQGTGA. Between the trimmed V and J ends, which lost 2 bases and 4 bases, there was a span of 11 bases. The CDR3 has 14 amino acids.